Reported below is one T cell receptor (beta chain). Its antigen is currently unknown. These data come from a study of CD8+ T cells in alopecia areata. The V end lost 3 bases, the J end lost 10 bases, and 10 bases lay between the germline ends. The CDR3 runs 12 residues. Germline lookup yields CDR1 LGHNA and CDR2 YNFKEQ. The treatment was: oral pan-JAK inhibitor, 5-10 mg twice daily. Study conclusions and caveats: An increase in clonality over normal scalp was evident in lesional scalp, especially alopecia totalis/universalis.

Extracted RNA was reverse transcribed into cDNA, the sequencing template. The data were produced by immunoSEQ multiplex PCR, yet TCRdb's version contains in-frame clones alone and is incomplete. The profile shows some 150,000 clones, roughly 50% of them singletons. This specimen was CD8+ T cells sorted from blood, taken at week 4, from a patient treated with tofacitinib. This chain joins TRBV4-2 and TRBJ2-1; no reliable D call. This TCR was sampled from a human donor with alopecia areata. CDR3: CASSQTKREQFF. In DNA form, the CDR3 reads TGTGCCAGCAGCCAGACCAAGCGCGAGCAGTTCTTC.